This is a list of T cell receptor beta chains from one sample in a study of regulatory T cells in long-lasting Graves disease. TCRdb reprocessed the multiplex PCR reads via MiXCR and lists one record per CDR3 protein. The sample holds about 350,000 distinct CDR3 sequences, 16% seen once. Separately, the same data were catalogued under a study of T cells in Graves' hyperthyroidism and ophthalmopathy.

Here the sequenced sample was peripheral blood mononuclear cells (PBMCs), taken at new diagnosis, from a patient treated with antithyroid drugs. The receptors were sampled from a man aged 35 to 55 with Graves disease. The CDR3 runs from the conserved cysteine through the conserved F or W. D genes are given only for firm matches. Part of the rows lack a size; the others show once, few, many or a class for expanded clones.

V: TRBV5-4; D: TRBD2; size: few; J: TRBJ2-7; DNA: TGTGCCAGCAGCCCCCCTCCGGGGGGGCCCGGGGAGCAGTACTTC; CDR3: CASSPPPGGPGEQYF
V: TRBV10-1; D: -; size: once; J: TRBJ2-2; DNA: TGCGCCAGCAGTGACAATGGGGCCGGGGAGCTGTTTTTT; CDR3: CASSDNGAGELFF
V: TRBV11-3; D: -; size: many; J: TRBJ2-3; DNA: TGTGCCAGCAGCATATCGGATGATACGCAGTATTTT; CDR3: CASSISDDTQYF
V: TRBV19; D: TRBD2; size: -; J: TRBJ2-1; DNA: TGTGCCAGTAGGCTAGCGGGGGGGGAGCAGTTCTTC; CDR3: CASRLAGGEQFF
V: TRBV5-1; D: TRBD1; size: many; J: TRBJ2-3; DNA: TGCGCCAGCAGCACCGGGACCCCAGGGGGCTCAGATACGCAGTATTTT; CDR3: CASSTGTPGGSDTQYF
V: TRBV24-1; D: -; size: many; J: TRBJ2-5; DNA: TGTGCCACCAGTGACGCCGGCGAGGGTGGAGAGACCCAGTACTTC; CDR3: CATSDAGEGGETQYF
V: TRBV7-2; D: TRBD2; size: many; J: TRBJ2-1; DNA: TGTGCCAGCAGCCGAAAGGGACTAGCGGGGGGGTACAATGAGCAGTTCTTC; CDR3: CASSRKGLAGGYNEQFF
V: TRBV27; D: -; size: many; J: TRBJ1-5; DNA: TGTGCCAGCAGTTTCCCCGGACCCTATAGCAATCAGCCCCAGCATTTT; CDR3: CASSFPGPYSNQPQHF
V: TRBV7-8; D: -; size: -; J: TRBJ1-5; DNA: TGTGCCAGCAGCTTTTACAGGTCAGCCAATCAGCCCCAGCATTTT; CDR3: CASSFYRSANQPQHF
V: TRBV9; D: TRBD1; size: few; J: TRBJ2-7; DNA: TGTGCCAGCAGCTTCGGGACAGGGGACTACGAGCAGTACTTC; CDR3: CASSFGTGDYEQYF
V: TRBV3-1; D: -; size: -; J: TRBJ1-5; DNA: TGTGCCAGCAGCCAGATAGGGAGCAATCAGCCCCAGCATTTT; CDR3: CASSQIGSNQPQHF
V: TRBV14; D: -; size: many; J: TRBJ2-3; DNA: TGTGCCAGCAGCCAATTGGAGGGGGATTCGCAGTATTTT; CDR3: CASSQLEGDSQYF
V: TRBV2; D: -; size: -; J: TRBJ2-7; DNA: TGTGCCAGCAGTGAAACCGCCGGGTCCTACGAGCAGTACTTC; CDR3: CASSETAGSYEQYF
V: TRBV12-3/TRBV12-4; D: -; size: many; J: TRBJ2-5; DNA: TGTGCCAGCAGTTTAGCGCGAGGGAACCAGTACTTC; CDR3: CASSLARGNQYF
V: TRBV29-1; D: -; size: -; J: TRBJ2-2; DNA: TGCAGCGTTGAGAGGGGCACCGGGGAGCTGTTTTTT; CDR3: CSVERGTGELFF
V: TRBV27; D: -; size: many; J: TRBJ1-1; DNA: TGTGCCAGCAGCTTAGGTAGGGGCTCGAACACTGAAGCTTTCTTT; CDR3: CASSLGRGSNTEAFF
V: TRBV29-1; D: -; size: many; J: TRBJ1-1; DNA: TGCAGCGTTGGGAGGGATTGGAACACTGAAGCTTTCTTT; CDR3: CSVGRDWNTEAFF
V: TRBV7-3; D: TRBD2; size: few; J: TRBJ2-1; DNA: TGTGCCAGCAGCTTAAGGCCGGGACTAGCGGGGGGGCCTGGGACCTACAATGAGCAGTTCTTC; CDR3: CASSLRPGLAGGPGTYNEQFF
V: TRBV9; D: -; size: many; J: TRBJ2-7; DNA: TGTGCCAGCAGCGTAGGGGGCCCAGGTGGTTACGAGCAGTACTTC; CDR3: CASSVGGPGGYEQYF
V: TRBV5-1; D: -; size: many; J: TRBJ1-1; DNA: TGCGCCAGCAGCTTGGCGGAGGCTGGATATGAAGCTTTCTTT; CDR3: CASSLAEAGYEAFF
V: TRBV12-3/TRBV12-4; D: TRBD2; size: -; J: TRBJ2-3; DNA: TGTGCCAGCAGTATACTAGCGGGGGGGCCAACAGATACGCAGTATTTT; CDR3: CASSILAGGPTDTQYF
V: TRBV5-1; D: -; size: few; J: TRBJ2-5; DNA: TGCGCCAGCAGGATGGACATCCAAGAGACCCAGTACTTC; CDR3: CASRMDIQETQYF
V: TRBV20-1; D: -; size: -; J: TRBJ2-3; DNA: TGCAGTCAAGATACGCAGTATTTT; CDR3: CSQDTQYF
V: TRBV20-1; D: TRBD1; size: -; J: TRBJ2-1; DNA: TGCAGTGCAACCACCGGAACAGGGGGATACAATGAGCAGTTCTTC; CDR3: CSATTGTGGYNEQFF
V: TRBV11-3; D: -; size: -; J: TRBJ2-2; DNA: TGTGCCAGCAGCCAAGTTCCGGGGAACACCGGGGAGCTGTTTTTT; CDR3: CASSQVPGNTGELFF
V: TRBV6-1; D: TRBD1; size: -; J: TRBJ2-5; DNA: TGTGCCAGCAGTATGATTCCAGGGGGACAAGAGACCCAGTACTTC; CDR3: CASSMIPGGQETQYF
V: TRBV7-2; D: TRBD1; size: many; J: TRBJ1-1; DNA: TGTGCCAGCAGCTTAGCATACAGGGGTACTGAAGCTTTCTTT; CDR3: CASSLAYRGTEAFF
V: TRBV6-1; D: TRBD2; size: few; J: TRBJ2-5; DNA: TGTGCCAGCAGTGTGAACGGCGGGGGAGAGACCCAGTACTTC; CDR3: CASSVNGGGETQYF
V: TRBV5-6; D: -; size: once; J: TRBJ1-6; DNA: TGTGCCAGCAGCTTGGAATCGGGCTCACCCCTCCACTTT; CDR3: CASSLESGSPLHF
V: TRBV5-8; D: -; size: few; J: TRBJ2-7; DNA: TGTGCCAGCAGGGGCCCCTACGAGCAGTACTTC; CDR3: CASRGPYEQYF
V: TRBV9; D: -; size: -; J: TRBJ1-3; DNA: TGTGCCAGCAGCGTAGGGTGGCAGATCTCTGGAAACACCATACATTTT; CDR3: CASSVGWQISGNTIHF
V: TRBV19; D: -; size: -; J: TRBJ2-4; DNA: TGTGCCACCTCAAGAGGGGGGGCGCAGGAAAACATTCAGTACTTC; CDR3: CATSRGGAQENIQYF
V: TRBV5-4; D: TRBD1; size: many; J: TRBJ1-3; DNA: TGTGCCAGCACCACAGGGGGCGCTGGAAACACCATATATTTT; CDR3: CASTTGGAGNTIYF
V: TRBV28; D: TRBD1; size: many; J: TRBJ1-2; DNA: TGTGCCGCACAATCGCCGGGACAGGGGGAGGCTGGCTACACCTTC; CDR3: CAAQSPGQGEAGYTF
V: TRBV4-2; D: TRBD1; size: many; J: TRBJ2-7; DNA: TGTGCCAGCAGCCAACAGTCCGGGACAGGGTGGTACGAGCAGTACTTC; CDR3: CASSQQSGTGWYEQYF
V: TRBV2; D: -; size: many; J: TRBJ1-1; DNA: TGTGCCAGCAGTGTCGGCAGGATGAACACTGAAGCTTTCTTT; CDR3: CASSVGRMNTEAFF
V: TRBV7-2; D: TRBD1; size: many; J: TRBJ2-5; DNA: TGTGCCAGCAGCCTGGACAGGGAGCGGACCCAGTACTTC; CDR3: CASSLDRERTQYF
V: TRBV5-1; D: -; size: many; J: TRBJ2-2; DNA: TGCGCCAGCAGCTTGGCCGCCAGCTACCCGTCGAACACCGGGGAGCTGTTTTTT; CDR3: CASSLAASYPSNTGELFF
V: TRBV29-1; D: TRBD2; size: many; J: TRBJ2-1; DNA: TGCAGCGTTGACGGGGGGTTTTACAATGAGCAGTTCTTC; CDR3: CSVDGGFYNEQFF
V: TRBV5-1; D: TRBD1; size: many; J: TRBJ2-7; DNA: TGCGCCAGCAGCTTGGTTGGACAGGGACCTGACGAGCAGTACTTC; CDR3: CASSLVGQGPDEQYF
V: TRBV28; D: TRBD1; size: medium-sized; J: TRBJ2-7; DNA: TGTGCCAGCAGTTCGGGACAGGGGTCCGAGCAGTACTTC; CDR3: CASSSGQGSEQYF
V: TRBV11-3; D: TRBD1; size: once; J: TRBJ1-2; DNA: TGTGCCAGCAGCTCGGGTCGACAGGGGTATTATGGCTACACCTTC; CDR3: CASSSGRQGYYGYTF
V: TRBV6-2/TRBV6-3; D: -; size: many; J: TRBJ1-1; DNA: TGTGCCAGCACCACCGTGCCGAACACTGAAGCTTTCTTT; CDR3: CASTTVPNTEAFF
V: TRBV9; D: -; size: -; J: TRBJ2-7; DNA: TGTGCCAGCAGCGTAGACGGGAACTCCTACGAGCAGTACTTC; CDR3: CASSVDGNSYEQYF
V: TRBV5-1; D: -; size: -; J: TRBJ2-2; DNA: TGCGCCAGCAGCTTGGCCCCGCCTGGCGGGGAGCTGTTTTTT; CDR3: CASSLAPPGGELFF
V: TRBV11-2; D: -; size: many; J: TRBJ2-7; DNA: TGTGCCAGCAGCTTACTCTTGAGATACGAGCAGTACTTC; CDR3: CASSLLLRYEQYF
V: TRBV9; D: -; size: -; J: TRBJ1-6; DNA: TGTGCCAGCAGCGTAAAGGCGACAGATTCACCCCTCCACTTT; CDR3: CASSVKATDSPLHF
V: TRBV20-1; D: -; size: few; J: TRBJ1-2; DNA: TGCAGTGCTAGAGCCCCGGATGGTGGGTTAAGCTATGGCTACACCTTC; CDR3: CSARAPDGGLSYGYTF
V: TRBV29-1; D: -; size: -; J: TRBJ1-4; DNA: TGCAGCGCCCTGTTGGGTCCTTTT; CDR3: CSALLGPF
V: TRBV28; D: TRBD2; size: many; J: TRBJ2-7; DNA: TGTGCCAGCAGGGCTAGCGGGGGGGCCTGGAACGAGCAGTACTTC; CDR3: CASRASGGAWNEQYF
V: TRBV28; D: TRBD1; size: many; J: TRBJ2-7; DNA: TGTGCCACATTAGCCCCACAGGGGGCCTACGAGCAGTACTTC; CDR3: CATLAPQGAYEQYF
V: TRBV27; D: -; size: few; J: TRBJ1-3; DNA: TGTGCCAGCAGTTTATCGGGATTTCAGGGTCTCTCTGGAAACACCATATATTTT; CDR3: CASSLSGFQGLSGNTIYF
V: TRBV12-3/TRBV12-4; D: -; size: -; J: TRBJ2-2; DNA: TGTGCCAGCAGTTTTAACAGGGCTAACACCGGGGAGCTGTTTTTT; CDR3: CASSFNRANTGELFF
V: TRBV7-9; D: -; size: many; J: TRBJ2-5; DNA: TGTGCCAGCAGCTTAAACGCGGGCGGGGAGACCCAGTACTTC; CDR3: CASSLNAGGETQYF